This T cell receptor (beta chain) was sequenced for a study of cytomegalovirus exposure and HLA in healthy donors. The CDR3 loop spans 14 amino acids. Germline CDR1 reads SGHNT; CDR2 reads YENEEA. Trimming cost V 7 bases and J 3 bases; bases outside gene matches: 8. The table came from immunoSEQ multiplex PCR; TCRdb's copy has only in-frame clones and leaves some out. Here the sample spans 120,000 or so clones, 75% to 90% being singletons. Study results and limitations: In vitro checks showed that a few CMV-associated chains really do target CMV antigens.

Separate from the roughly 710-subject first cohort, the roughly 110-subject validation cohort was the one that the donors belonged to. With respect to this clone: The antigen remains undetermined.

Sequencing used PBMCs. This receptor was identified in a young woman in good health and CMV-seronegative. V gene TRBV11-3 combines with J gene TRBJ2-5; 7 positions match TRBD2. The CDR3 loop reads CASKLLSGEETQYF. The DNA for the CDR3 is TGTGCCAGCAAACTTCTAAGCGGGGAAGAGACCCAGTACTTC.